The 29 T cell receptor beta chains below come from one sample, sequenced in a study of cytomegalovirus exposure and HLA in healthy donors. Primers included in the PCR were 60 Vbeta and 13 Jbeta primers. Produced via immunoSEQ multiplex PCR; TCRdb's table is partial and in-frame only. The sample has about 130,000 clones; around 82% are singletons. Sequenced input: PBMCs. These receptors were collected from a female donor in good health and CMV-seronegative.

The V call is TRBV5-5, the J call TRBJ2-6; 8 nucleotides agree with TRBD1. The CDR3 contains 18 residues. Looked up from germline, CDR1 is SGHKS and CDR2 is YYEKEE (reference sequence). Trimming took 3 bases from V and 0 from J; bases not matched to a gene: 8. CDR3 in amino acids: CASSYQLGTGSGANVLTF. Written as DNA, the CDR3 is TGTGCCAGCAGCTATCAGCTTGGGACAGGCTCTGGGGCCAACGTCCTGACTTTC.

This clone was recorded only once. The V call is TRBV7-8, the J call TRBJ1-2; TRBD1 is a possible D gene (5 bases). This CDR3 is 14 amino acids long. Germline V gene sequence: CDR1 SGHVS, CDR2 FQNEAQ. Trimming shortened V by 1 base and J by 7 bases, and 13 bases separated the two germline ends. The CDR3 is CASSLGGAHAGYTF. Here the CDR3 DNA reads TGTGCCAGCAGCTTAGGCGGGGCGCATGCTGGCTACACCTTC.

J is TRBJ2-3 and V is TRBV6-1, with TRBD1 matching over 8 bases. Germline V gives CDR1 MNHNS, CDR2 SASEGT. The CDR3 extends over 15 amino acids. The V gene end was trimmed by 4 bases and the J gene end by 3 bases; junction bases not matched to a gene: 6. The CDR3 spells CASSVGGQVTDTQYF. The DNA of the CDR3 is TGTGCCAGCAGTGTTGGGGGACAGGTAACAGATACGCAGTATTTT.

This clone was picked up one time. V is TRBV6-5 and J is TRBJ1-2; D possibly corresponds to TRBD1 (5 bases). CDR1 MNHEY and CDR2 SVGAGI come from the germline V gene. Deletions cut 2 bases from V and 6 bases from J, with 16 bases between. CDR3 length equals 15 residues. This CDR3 reads CASSYTRQRTDGYTF. CDR3 DNA sequence: TGTGCCAGCAGTTACACCAGACAGAGAACAGATGGCTACACCTTC.

The count of this clone is one. Other DNA variants within this sample encode the same CDR3. This chain joins TRBV19 and TRBJ2-7; a possible D gene is TRBD1 (6 bases). Germline-derived CDR1 and CDR2 are LNHDA and SQIVND (reference sequence). The V and J ends lost 5 bases and 3 bases respectively, with 11 bases between them. This CDR3 region has 13 residues. The CDR3 region is CASSRDTNYEQYF. The DNA of the CDR3 is TGTGCCAGTAGTCGGGACACAAACTACGAGCAGTACTTC. The complete variable domain, with remaining parts taken from reference TRBV19 and TRBJ2-7, reads DGGITQSPKYLFRKEGQNVTLSCEQNLNHDAMYWYRQDPGQGLRLIYYSQIVNDFQKGDIAEGYSVSREKKESFPLTVTSAQKNPTAFYLCASSRDTNYEQYFGPGTRLTVT.

The chain recombines TRBV21-1 with TRBJ2-2; the table's D call of TRBD2 was not tested on the DNA. TRBV21-1 represents a pseudogene. The CDR3 has 20 amino acids. The CDR3 DNA sequence: TGTGCCAGCAGCCACCGTTGGACTAGCGGGAGGCGAGCGAACACCGGGGAGCTGTTTTTT. Translation: CASSHRWTSGRRANTGELFF.

This clone was counted only a few times. The gene calls are TRBV11-1 and TRBJ2-5; the D gene is possibly TRBD1 (6 bases). The J call could be wrong; TRBJ2-7 is a better fit for the DNA end. There are 14 residues in the CDR3. Germline V gene data show CDR1 as SGHAT and CDR2 as FQDESV (reference sequence). CDR3 DNA sequence: TGTGCCAGCAGCCCTGAACAGGGAACCTACGAGCAGTACTTC. It codes for CASSPEQGTYEQYF.

Remarks on this clone: Distinct nucleotide sequences in the sample also encode this CDR3. The rearrangement joins TRBV5-4 to TRBJ2-3, with a possible D match to TRBD2 (6 bases). Trimming took 4 bases from V and 0 from J, leaving 18 bases between them. Germline lookup yields CDR1 SGHNT and CDR2 YYREEE (reference sequence). The CDR3 spans 17 residues. The CDR3 region is CASSRPDGGTSTDTQYF. DNA for the CDR3: TGTGCCAGCAGCCGTCCCGATGGGGGGACTAGCACAGATACGCAGTATTTT.

This clone was seen just once. The chain carries TRBV19 and TRBJ1-2; D remains ambiguous. Trimming removed 5 bases from V and 5 bases from J, with 15 bases in between. Germline-derived CDR1 and CDR2 are LNHDA and SQIVND (reference sequence). The CDR3 runs to 14 residues. CDR3 nucleotides: TGTGCCAGTAGTGGACTAGCGGGAGGTTATGGCTACACCTTC. Protein: CASSGLAGGYGYTF.

This clone rates as medium-sized. This chain links TRBV4-2 with TRBJ1-3; unclear D gene. The germline V and J ends were trimmed by 1 base and 4 bases, with 14 bases remaining between them. There are 16 residues in the CDR3. The V gene's germline CDR1 is LGHNA and CDR2 YNFKEQ. Here the CDR3 reads CASSQVLEVLGNTIYF. The DNA for the CDR3 is TGTGCCAGCAGCCAAGTTCTGGAGGTCCTCGGAAACACCATATATTTT.

The rearrangement uses TRBV6-4 and TRBJ1-4, with 9 nucleotides matching TRBD1. This CDR3 region has 16 residues. The trim removed 11 bases at V and 8 bases at J, leaving 18 bases unmatched. Germline-derived CDR1 and CDR2 are MRHNA and SNTAGT. CDR3 amino acids: CAVPGTGSAYGEKLFF. The CDR3 DNA reads as TGTGCCGTCCCCGGGACAGGGTCGGCGTACGGCGAAAAACTGTTTTTT.

The gene calls are TRBV5-1 and TRBJ2-5; D unclear. The CDR3 loop spans 14 amino acids. V lost 2 bases and J 1 base, leaving 9 bases between the germline ends. From germline, CDR1 is SGHRS and CDR2 YFSETQ. The chain's CDR3 is CASSFRYSQETQYF. The DNA of the CDR3 is TGCGCCAGCAGCTTCCGTTACAGCCAAGAGACCCAGTACTTC.

The sample holds a few counts of this clone. The chain is built from TRBV5-1 and TRBJ2-1; 7 bases align to TRBD1. Germline-derived CDR1 and CDR2 are SGHRS and YFSETQ. This CDR3 spans 12 amino acids. V lost 6 bases and J lost 6; bases outside the gene matches: 3. The CDR3 loop is CASKQGSNEQFF. The CDR3 nucleotides are TGCGCCAGCAAACAGGGGAGCAATGAGCAGTTCTTC.

The chain is built from TRBV6-6 and TRBJ2-1, with D possibly matching TRBD1 (5 bases). Trimming removed 6 bases from V and 14 bases from J, with 14 bases in between. CDR1 and CDR2 from the germline V gene are MNHNY and SVGAGI (reference sequence). The CDR3 totals 11 residues. The CDR3 nucleotides read TGTGCCAGCAGCGACCCAGGGCGAAAGTTCTTC. This sequence encodes CASSDPGRKFF.

V usage is TRBV6-5 and J usage is TRBJ2-5, with 8 bases that match TRBD2. The V gene end was trimmed by 6 bases and the J gene end by 5 bases; junction bases not matched to a gene: 8. This CDR3 spans 14 amino acids. Germline-derived CDR1 and CDR2 are MNHEY and SVGAGI. DNA for the CDR3: TGTGCCAGCAGAAAACCGGGACTAGTGGAGACCCAGTACTTC. It is translated as CASRKPGLVETQYF.

This clone has just a few counts. This chain joins TRBV7-2 and TRBJ2-2, with D maybe TRBD2 (5 bases). CDR1 SGHTA and CDR2 FQGNSA come from the germline V gene. The CDR3 is made up of 14 amino acids. Trimming shortened V by 5 bases and J by 7 bases, and 14 bases separated the two germline ends. The CDR3 region is CASSAHRGGGELFF. The CDR3 DNA reads as TGTGCCAGCAGCGCCCACCGAGGAGGCGGGGAGCTGTTTTTT.

The J gene is TRBJ2-3, the V gene TRBV2, with 8 bases identical to TRBD2. Germline V gene sequence: CDR1 SNHLY, CDR2 FYNNEI. With V trimmed by 8 bases and J by 6 bases, 16 bases remained unmatched. The CDR3 loop spans 16 amino acids. The CDR3 DNA sequence: TGTGCCAGCCTGGGGGTCCAAGCGGGAGCCTCGGATACGCAGTATTTT. Encoded protein: CASLGVQAGASDTQYF.

This clone has only a few counts. The V gene is TRBV6-5, the J gene TRBJ2-7; 7 positions match TRBD2. V was pared by 3 bases and J by 2 bases, with 10 bases of the junction left unmatched. The CDR3 is made up of 16 amino acids. Germline assignment: CDR1 MNHEY and CDR2 SVGAGI. CDR3 nucleotide sequence: TGTGCCAGCAGTTATTCTAGCGGAAGTTTAACCTACGAGCAGTACTTC. Its translation is CASSYSSGSLTYEQYF.

Note on this clone: Other DNA sequences in the same sample also yield this CDR3. V and J are TRBV28 and TRBJ2-7; 10 bases are a match to TRBD2. Germline CDR1 is MDHEN and CDR2 is SYDVKM. V lost 2 bases to trimming and J lost 1 base; unmatched junction nucleotides: 2. CDR3 size: 15 residues. The CDR3 bases are TGTGCCAGCAGTTTAGCAGCGGGAGGGTCCTACGAGCAGTACTTC. Translation: CASSLAAGGSYEQYF.

The V gene is TRBV5-1, the J gene TRBJ2-7, with D tentatively TRBD1 (7 bases). Trimming removed 4 bases from V and 2 bases from J, with 13 bases in between. The germline V gene encodes CDR1 SGHRS and CDR2 YFSETQ. This CDR3 has 14 amino acids. The CDR3 nucleotides read TGCGCCAGCAGCGGGACAGTAGCGGCCTACGAGCAGTACTTC. Translating gives CASSGTVAAYEQYF. Drawing the rest from reference TRBV5-1 and TRBJ2-7, the complete variable domain is KAGVTQTPRYLIKTRGQQVTLSCSPISGHRSVSWYQQTPGQGLQFLFEYFSETQRNKGNFPGRFSGRQFSNSRSEMNVSTLELGDSALYLCASSGTVAAYEQYFGPGTRLTVT.

V usage is TRBV29-1 and J usage is TRBJ2-2; 7 bases match TRBD1. V dropped 4 bases and J dropped 1; count of bases not matched to a gene: 3. The CDR3 spans 14 residues. Germline loops: CDR1 SQVTM, CDR2 ANQGSEA. CDR3 sequence reads: CSVAGDRNTGELFF. The CDR3 bases are TGCAGCGTTGCTGGGGACAGGAACACCGGGGAGCTGTTTTTT.

This clone was recorded only once. The rearrangement uses TRBV7-9 and TRBJ2-3; 8 bases agree with TRBD2. The CDR3 has 16 residues. The J segment lost 3 bases and the V segment lost 5 bases, leaving 10 bases of the junction unmatched. From germline, CDR1 is SEHNR and CDR2 FQNEAQ (reference sequence). The CDR3 coding sequence is TGTGCCAGCAGCGCCAGCGGGGGTGGGTTGACAGATACGCAGTATTTT. This sequence encodes CASSASGGGLTDTQYF.

The chain carries TRBV7-9 and TRBJ1-2, with 7 bases fitting TRBD1. V was clipped by 5 bases and J by 2 bases; unmatched bases: 8. CDR1 is SEHNR and CDR2 is FQNEAQ in the germline V gene (reference sequence). The CDR3 contains 15 residues. CDR3 nucleotides: TGTGCCAGCAGCACCCGACAGACAGGGAACTATGGCTACACCTTC. This translates into CASSTRQTGNYGYTF.

This rearrangement joins TRBV2 to TRBJ1-2; 11 bases are a match to TRBD1. Germline CDR1 reads SNHLY; CDR2 reads FYNNEI. The CDR3 length is 14 residues. V gave up 7 bases and J gave up 4 bases; unmatched junction bases: 5. This chain's CDR3 is CASTGQGASYGYTF. CDR3 DNA sequence: TGTGCCAGCACCGGACAGGGGGCATCCTATGGCTACACCTTC.

This clone has only a few counts. The chain uses TRBV7-9 and TRBJ2-7; D is undetermined. CDR1 is SEHNR and CDR2 is FQNEAQ in the germline V gene (reference sequence). CDR3 size: 11 residues. V lost 8 bases and J 1 base, leaving 6 bases between the germline ends. CDR3 sequence: CASGRSYEQYF. Here the CDR3 DNA reads TGTGCCAGCGGCAGGTCCTACGAGCAGTACTTC.

The chain joins TRBV7-2 to TRBJ2-5; tentative D call: TRBD2 (6 bases). From germline, CDR1 is SGHTA and CDR2 FQGNSA. This CDR3 region has 18 residues. V was cut by 4 bases and J by 2 bases, with 23 bases left in between. CDR3 protein: CASSSPRGGGVRQETQYF. CDR3 coding DNA: TGTGCCAGCAGCTCCCCCCGGGGAGGCGGGGTAAGACAAGAGACCCAGTACTTC.

The chain is built from TRBV19 and TRBJ2-7; D not resolved. Germline V gene sequence: CDR1 LNHDA, CDR2 SQIVND (reference sequence). Trimming left V 4 bases short and J 3 bases short, with 13 bases between. CDR3 length equals 14 residues. This CDR3 reads CASSKAAVRYEQYF. The DNA for the CDR3 is TGTGCCAGTAGTAAGGCCGCGGTCCGCTACGAGCAGTACTTC.

This clone was recorded a few times. The J gene is TRBJ2-2, the V gene TRBV7-8; weak D call: TRBD1 (6 bases). CDR1 is SGHVS, CDR2 FQNEAQ, per germline. Trimming stripped 5 bases from V and 4 bases from J, with 14 bases between. The CDR3 length is 15 residues. The CDR3 loop is CASSTHRVLTGELFF. As DNA, the CDR3 is TGTGCCAGCAGCACCCACAGGGTTCTCACCGGGGAGCTGTTTTTT. The complete variable domain, with remaining parts taken from reference TRBV7-8 and TRBJ2-2, reads GAGVSQSPRYKVAKRGQDVALRCDPISGHVSLFWYQQALGQGPEFLTYFQNEAQLDKSGLPSDRFFAERPEGSVSTLKIQRTQQEDSAVYLCASSTHRVLTGELFFGEGSRLTVL.

On this clone itself: This sample includes further DNA sequences coding for the same CDR3. The chain is built from TRBV11-2 and TRBJ1-4; no definite D call. This CDR3 comprises 14 residues. Looked up from germline, CDR1 is SGHAT and CDR2 is FQNNGV. V was clipped by 5 bases and J by 5 bases, with 12 bases between them. The CDR3 region is CASSRGQLNEKLFF. In DNA, the CDR3 is TGTGCCAGCAGCCGCGGGCAGCTAAATGAAAAACTGTTTTTT.